One sample yielded the 8 T cell receptor beta chains listed below, sequenced in a study of CD8 T cells in ankylosing spondylitis. TCRdb reanalysed the 5' RACE reads using MiXCR and keeps one entry per CDR3 protein. The table includes just over 300,000 distinct CDR3 sequences, 20% detected once. Material: blood, either unsorted or a sorted T cell fraction (not recorded which). These receptors came from a female donor with ankylosing spondylitis or in good health (not recorded which).

This clonotype occurred a few times. The CDR3 region has the DNA TGTGCCAGCCTCACTCCCGCGGGCTCATCCTACGAGCAGTACTTC. Translated: CASLTPAGSSYEQYF. The rearrangement uses TRBV6-1 and TRBJ2-7, with TRBD2 as a possible D gene (5 bases). V gave up 8 bases and J gave up 1 base, with 18 bases separating them. The CDR3 totals 15 residues. CDR1 is MNHNS and CDR2 is SASEGT in the germline V gene.

V usage is TRBV27 and J usage is TRBJ1-6; D remains ambiguous. This CDR3 contains 15 residues. V gave up 6 bases and J gave up 6 bases, with 15 bases separating them. CDR1 is MNHEY and CDR2 is SMNVEV in the germline V gene (reference sequence). CDR3 sequence: CASSLGATFNSPLHF. The DNA of the CDR3 is TGTGCCAGCAGCCTCGGCGCAACCTTTAATTCACCCCTCCACTTT.

This clonotype has more than one count but fewer than ten. The rearrangement links TRBV5-5 to TRBJ2-5; 8 bases are a match to TRBD1. The junction had 5 bases not matched to a gene; V was cut back by 4 bases and J by 0 bases. The CDR3 is 15 residues long. CDR1 is SGHKS, CDR2 YYEKEE, per germline (reference sequence). CDR3 DNA sequence: TGTGCCAGCAGCCCAGGACAGGGCTACCAAGAGACCCAGTACTTC. Translation: CASSPGQGYQETQYF. The whole variable domain, filled in from reference TRBV5-5 and TRBJ2-5, reads DAGVTQSPTHLIKTRGQQVTLRCSPISGHKSVSWYQQVLGQGPQFIFQYYEKEERGRGNFPDRFSARQFPNYSSELNVNALLLGDSALYLCASSPGQGYQETQYFGPGTRLLVL.

J is TRBJ1-1 and V is TRBV6-5; D may be TRBD1 (6 bases). CDR3 size: 18 residues. In germline, CDR1 is MNHEY, CDR2 SVGAGI. The V end lost 0 bases, the J end lost 4 bases, and 21 bases lay between the germline ends. The CDR3 DNA reads TGTGCCAGCAGTTACTCGACTGACAGGCGTTTGAGCGGCACTGAAGCTTTCTTT. Residues: CASSYSTDRRLSGTEAFF.

There are a few counts of this clonotype. This chain connects TRBV7-2 to TRBJ2-7, with D possibly being TRBD1 (6 bases). V was trimmed by 5 bases and J by 0 bases, leaving 14 bases between them. There are 15 residues in the CDR3. Germline-derived CDR1 and CDR2 are SGHTA and FQGNSA. CDR3 in DNA: TGTGCCAGCAGCGCACCCACAGGGATCTCCTACGAGCAGTACTTC. It is translated as CASSAPTGISYEQYF. The whole variable domain, filled in from reference TRBV7-2 and TRBJ2-7, reads GAGVSQSPSNKVTEKGKDVELRCDPISGHTALYWYRQSLGQGLEFLIYFQGNSAPDKSGLPSDRFSAERTGGSVSTLTIQRTQQEDSAVYLCASSAPTGISYEQYFGPGTRLTVT.

The genes are TRBV6-6 and TRBJ2-7, with D unclear. The CDR3 extends over 13 amino acids. CDR1 MNHNY and CDR2 SVGAGI come from the germline V gene (reference sequence). The V and J ends lost 7 bases and 2 bases respectively, with 12 bases between them. CDR3 in DNA: TGTGCCAGCACCCCGGGCCTCGCCTACGAGCAGTACTTC. Translating gives CASTPGLAYEQYF.

The rearrangement links TRBV7-8 to TRBJ2-1; no clear D gene. There are 17 residues in the CDR3. V was cut by 0 bases and J by 0 bases, with 12 bases left in between. CDR1 SGHVS and CDR2 FQNEAQ come from the germline V gene. Here the CDR3 DNA reads TGTGCCAGCAGCTTAGCGCTATCGCGGAGCTCCTACAATGAGCAGTTCTTC. This translates into CASSLALSRSSYNEQFF.

This chain joins TRBV3-1 and TRBJ2-1; 14 bases fit TRBD2. The germline V gene encodes CDR1 LGHDT and CDR2 YNNKEL (reference sequence). The J segment lost 10 bases and the V segment lost 6 bases, leaving 11 bases of the junction unmatched. The CDR3 totals 16 residues. CDR3 nucleotide sequence: TGTGCCAGCAGTCACGGGACTAGCGGGAGCGGTGGGGAGCAGTTCTTC. Translating gives CASSHGTSGSGGEQFF.